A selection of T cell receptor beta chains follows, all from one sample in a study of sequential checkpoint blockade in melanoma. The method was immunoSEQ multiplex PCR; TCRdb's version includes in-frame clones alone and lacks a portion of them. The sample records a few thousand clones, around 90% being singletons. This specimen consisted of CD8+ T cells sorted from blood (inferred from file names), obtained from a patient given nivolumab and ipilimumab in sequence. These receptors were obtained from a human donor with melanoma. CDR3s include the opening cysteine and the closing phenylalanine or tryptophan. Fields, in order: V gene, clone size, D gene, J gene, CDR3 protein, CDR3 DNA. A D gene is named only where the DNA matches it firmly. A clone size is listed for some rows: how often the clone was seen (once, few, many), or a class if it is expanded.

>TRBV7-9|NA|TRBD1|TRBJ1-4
CASSLAGQGANEKLFF
TGTGCCAGCAGCTTAGCGGGACAGGGGGCTAATGAAAAACTGTTTTTT
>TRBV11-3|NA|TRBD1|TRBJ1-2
CASIPRTGEIYGYTF
TGTGCCAGCATCCCTAGGACAGGGGAAATCTATGGCTACACCTTC
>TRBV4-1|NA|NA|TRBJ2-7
CASSQDVAGPSYEQYF
TGCGCCAGCAGCCAAGATGTGGCGGGACCCTCCTACGAGCAGTACTTC
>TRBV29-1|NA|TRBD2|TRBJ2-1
CSAPPGGAYNEQFF
TGCAGCGCCCCGCCCGGGGGGGCCTACAATGAGCAGTTCTTC
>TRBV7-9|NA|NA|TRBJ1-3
CASSLAPRDRTFDGTIYF
TGTGCCAGCAGCTTAGCCCCCCGAGACAGGACATTCGACGGGACCATATATTTT
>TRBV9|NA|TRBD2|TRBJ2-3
CASRPTSGSADTQYF
TGTGCCAGCAGACCGACTAGCGGGAGTGCAGATACGCAGTATTTT
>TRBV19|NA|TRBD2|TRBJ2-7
CASSSGGSSYEQYF
TGTGCCAGTAGTAGCGGGGGAAGCTCCTACGAGCAGTACTTC
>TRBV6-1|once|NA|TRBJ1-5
CASSERFFGQPQHF
TGTGCCAGCAGTGAGAGATTTTTTGGTCAGCCCCAGCATTTT
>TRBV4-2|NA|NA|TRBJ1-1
CASSQVGGNAEAFF
TGTGCCAGCAGCCAAGTCGGGGGGAACGCTGAAGCTTTCTTT
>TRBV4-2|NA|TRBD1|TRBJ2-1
CASSQEFPYRGTYNEQFF
TGTGCCAGCAGCCAAGAATTTCCCTACAGGGGGACCTACAATGAGCAGTTCTTC
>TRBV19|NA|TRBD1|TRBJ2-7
CASSIGTGVSEQYF
TGTGCCAGTAGTATAGGGACAGGGGTCTCCGAGCAGTACTTC
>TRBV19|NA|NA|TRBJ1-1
CASSTTPNTEAFF
TGTGCCAGTAGCACAACACCGAACACTGAAGCTTTCTTT
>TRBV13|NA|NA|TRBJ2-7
CASSFRGLSYEQYF
TGTGCCAGCAGCTTCAGGGGATTGTCCTACGAGCAGTACTTC
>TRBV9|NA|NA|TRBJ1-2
CASSVGSGQRTF
TGTGCCAGCAGCGTAGGCTCGGGACAAAGGACCTTC
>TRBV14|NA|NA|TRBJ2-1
CASSEYDEQFF
TGTGCCAGCAGCGAGTATGATGAGCAGTTCTTC
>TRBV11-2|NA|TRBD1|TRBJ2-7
CASSFKAGGVYEQYF
TGTGCCAGCAGCTTCAAAGCAGGGGGAGTCTACGAGCAGTACTTC
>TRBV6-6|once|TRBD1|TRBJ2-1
CASSPRDRRNEQFF
TGTGCCAGCAGTCCCCGGGACAGGCGCAATGAGCAGTTCTTC
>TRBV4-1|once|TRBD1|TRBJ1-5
CASSQRQGAPHQPQHF
TGCGCCAGCAGCCAACGACAGGGGGCGCCTCATCAGCCCCAGCATTTT
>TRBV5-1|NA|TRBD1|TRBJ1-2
CASSSVTGELGGYTF
TGCGCCAGCAGCTCCGTGACAGGGGAGCTCGGTGGCTACACCTTC
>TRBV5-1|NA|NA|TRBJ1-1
CASSLAGMNTEAFF
TGCGCCAGCAGCTTGGCAGGCATGAACACTGAAGCTTTCTTT
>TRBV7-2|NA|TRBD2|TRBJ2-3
CASRFTSGVGRDTQYF
TGTGCCAGCAGGTTTACTAGCGGGGTAGGGCGCGATACGCAGTATTTT
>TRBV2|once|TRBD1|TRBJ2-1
CASLDRGSKGEQFF
TGTGCCAGCTTGGACAGGGGCAGTAAGGGTGAGCAGTTCTTC
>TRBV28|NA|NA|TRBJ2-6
CASSSGAGANVLTF
TGTGCCAGCAGTTCGGGGGCTGGGGCCAACGTCCTGACTTTC
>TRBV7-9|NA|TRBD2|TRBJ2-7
CASSLGTINPYEQYF
TGTGCCAGCAGCTTGGGGACTATAAACCCCTACGAGCAGTACTTC
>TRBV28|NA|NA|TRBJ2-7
CASSARGSYEQYF
TGTGCCAGCAGTGCCCGGGGTTCCTACGAGCAGTACTTC
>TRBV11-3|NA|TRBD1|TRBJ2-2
CASSSLLTGGSGELFF
TGTGCCAGCAGCTCCCTTTTGACAGGGGGCTCCGGGGAGCTGTTTTTT
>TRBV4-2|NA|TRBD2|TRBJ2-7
CASSPRTSGRYEQYF
TGTGCCAGCAGCCCTCGGACTAGCGGGAGGTACGAGCAGTACTTC
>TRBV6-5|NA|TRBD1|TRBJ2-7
CASSYAGQGYEQYF
TGTGCCAGCAGTTACGCCGGACAGGGCTACGAGCAGTACTTC
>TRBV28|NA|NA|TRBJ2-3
CASSLSDPGSIPSDRRISTDTQYF
TGTGCCAGCAGTTTATCTGACCCGGGATCCATTCCGTCCGACAGGCGAATTAGCACAGATACGCAGTATTTT
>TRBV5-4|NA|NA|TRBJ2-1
CASSFLTDSPIYNEQFF
TGTGCCAGCAGCTTCTTAACGGACTCTCCTATCTACAATGAGCAGTTCTTC
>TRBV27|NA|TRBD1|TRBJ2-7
CASSLARDREQYF
TGTGCCAGCAGTTTAGCCCGGGACAGGGAGCAGTACTTC
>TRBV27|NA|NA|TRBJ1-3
CASSFDSSGNTIYF
TGTGCCAGCAGTTTTGACAGCTCTGGAAACACCATATATTTT
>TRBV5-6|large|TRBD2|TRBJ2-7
CASTLAGGSNEQYF
TGTGCCAGCACCCTAGCGGGAGGGAGCAACGAGCAGTACTTC
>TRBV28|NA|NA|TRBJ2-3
CASSEAKTGLNTQYF
TGTGCCAGCAGTGAAGCCAAAACAGGGCTAAATACGCAGTATTTT
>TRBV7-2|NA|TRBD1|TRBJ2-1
CASSHGTGDYNEQFF
TGTGCCAGCAGCCACGGGACAGGGGATTACAATGAGCAGTTCTTC
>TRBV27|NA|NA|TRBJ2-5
CASSEDRKTQYF
TGTGCCAGCAGTGAGGACAGAAAGACCCAGTACTTC